Listed below are T cell receptor beta chains from one sample, sequenced in a study of blood T cell repertoires in COVID-19. Clones were sequenced by immunoSEQ multiplex PCR, and TCRdb holds only the in-frame ones, with some missing. This sample yields 300,000 to 450,000 clones, of which approximately 84% are seen a single time; 1% belongs to the top ten. The sample consisted of PBMCs or T cells enriched from blood (not recorded which). Every receptor here comes from a woman in her 30s who had recovered from COVID-19. Each CDR3 is given without its conserved first and last residue.

TRBV6-1	16	TRBJ1-5	ASSEAVQTGVSNQPQH
TRBV18	12	TRBJ2-7	ASSLGQGVGEQY
TRBV25-1	10	TRBJ1-6	ASSPGNSPLH
TRBV11-2	10	TRBJ1-2	ASSPNTKGYT
TRBV28	13	TRBJ1-5	ASSTRRNSNQPQH
TRBV2	12	TRBJ1-1	ASKGTGGATEAF
TRBV10-1	14	TRBJ1-6	ATSEGTDLNNSPLH
TRBV7-9	13	TRBJ1-5	ASSPGVSYNQPQH
TRBV7-9	13	TRBJ1-2	ASGDPTETDYGYT
TRBV6-5	13	TRBJ2-7	ASSYETSGVYEQY
TRBV9	12	TRBJ1-2	ASSLRSAVDGYT